The 8 T cell receptor beta chains below come from one sample, sequenced in a study of blood T cell repertoires in COVID-19. This table comes from immunoSEQ multiplex PCR, and its TCRdb copy is limited to in-frame clones, with some not included. This table has approximately 240,000 clones, nearly 85% appearing once. Material for sequencing was peripheral blood. The receptors were sampled from a young woman with COVID-19, enrolled during active disease.

The chain links TRBV28 to TRBJ2-5, with D possibly matching TRBD1 (6 bases). Germline V lookup: CDR1 MDHEN, CDR2 SYDVKM. Between the trimmed V and J ends, which lost 4 bases and 5 bases, there was a span of 20 bases. The CDR3 covers 16 residues. The CDR3 loop is CASSSPKGQPGETQYF. CDR3 coding DNA: TGTGCCAGCAGTTCCCCCAAAGGACAGCCCGGGGAGACCCAGTACTTC.

The rearrangement joins TRBV30 to TRBJ2-1; 10 positions match TRBD2. Germline V gene data show CDR1 as GTSNPN and CDR2 as SVGIG (reference sequence). This CDR3 is built from 15 residues. V trimming: 0 bases; J trimming: 3 bases; junction bases outside the gene matches: 2. As DNA, the CDR3 is TGTGCCTGGAGTGTGGTAGCGGGAGGCTACAATGAGCAGTTCTTC. It codes for CAWSVVAGGYNEQFF.

This chain links TRBV6-5 with TRBJ2-2; 9 nucleotides agree with TRBD2. J gave up 4 bases and V 2 bases, and 5 bases lay outside the gene matches. CDR3 length equals 16 residues. Germline loops: CDR1 MNHEY, CDR2 SVGAGI. The CDR3 DNA is TGTGCCAGCAGTTACGGAGGCGGGGGGGCCACCGGGGAGCTGTTTTTT. Translation gives CASSYGGGGATGELFF.

The chain joins TRBV5-4 to TRBJ1-2, with D possibly TRBD1 on 5 matching bases. Germline V gene lookup returns CDR1 SGHNT and CDR2 YYREEE (reference sequence). This CDR3 has 15 residues. V lost 5 bases and J 0 bases, leaving 14 bases between the germline ends. CDR3 in amino acids: CASSFPQGANYGYTF. Here the CDR3 DNA reads TGTGCCAGCAGTTTTCCTCAGGGTGCTAACTATGGCTACACCTTC.

The gene calls are TRBV28 and TRBJ2-5, with 7 nucleotides matching TRBD1. This CDR3 has 16 amino acids. Germline CDR1 reads MDHEN; CDR2 reads SYDVKM. V gave up 1 base and J gave up 4 bases; unmatched junction bases: 9. The CDR3 nucleotides are TGTGCCAGCAGTTTATTCCAGACAGGGCACAGAGAGACCCAGTACTTC. Translating gives CASSLFQTGHRETQYF.

The rearrangement links TRBV27 to TRBJ1-5; 8 bases align to TRBD1. The germline gives CDR1 MNHEY, CDR2 SMNVEV (reference sequence). J was trimmed by 4 bases and V by 4 bases; bases with no gene match: 0. This CDR3 comprises 13 residues. The CDR3 sequence: CASSWTGNQPQHF. In nucleotides, the CDR3 is TGTGCCAGCAGTTGGACAGGGAATCAGCCCCAGCATTTT.

This clone has more than one count but fewer than ten. The chain links TRBV5-1 to TRBJ2-1; a weak D match, TRBD1 (6 bases). Trimming left V 4 bases short and J 0 bases short, with 14 bases between. CDR3 length equals 16 residues. CDR1 and CDR2 (germline): SGHRS, YFSETQ. DNA for the CDR3: TGCGCCAGCAGCCTTCTCCGGGACATCTCCTACAATGAGCAGTTCTTC. This codes for CASSLLRDISYNEQFF.

The CDR3 nucleotides are TGTGCCAGCTCACCACCCACGGGGGTAGGTGGCGAGCAGTACTTC. Translated, it gives CASSPPTGVGGEQYF. V is TRBV18 and J is TRBJ2-7; a weak D match, TRBD2 (6 bases). CDR3 length: 15 amino acids. Trimming took 0 bases from V and 6 from J, leaving 15 bases between them. The germline CDR1 and CDR2 sequences are KGHSH and LQKENI.